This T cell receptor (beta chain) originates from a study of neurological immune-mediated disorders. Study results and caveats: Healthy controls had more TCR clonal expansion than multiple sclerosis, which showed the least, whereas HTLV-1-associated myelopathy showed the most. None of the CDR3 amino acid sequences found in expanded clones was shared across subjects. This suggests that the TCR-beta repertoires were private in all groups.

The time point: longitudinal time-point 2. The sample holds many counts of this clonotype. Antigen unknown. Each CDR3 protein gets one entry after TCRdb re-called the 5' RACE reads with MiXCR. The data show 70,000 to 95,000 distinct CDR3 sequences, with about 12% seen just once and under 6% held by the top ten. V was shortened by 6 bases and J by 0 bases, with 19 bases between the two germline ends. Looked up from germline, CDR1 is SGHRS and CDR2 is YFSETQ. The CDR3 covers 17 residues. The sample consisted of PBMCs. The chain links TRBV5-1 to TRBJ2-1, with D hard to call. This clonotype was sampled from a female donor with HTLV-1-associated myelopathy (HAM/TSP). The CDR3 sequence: CASKNVAGELSYNEQFF. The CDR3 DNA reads TGCGCCAGCAAAAATGTAGCTGGGGAACTCTCCTACAATGAGCAGTTCTTC. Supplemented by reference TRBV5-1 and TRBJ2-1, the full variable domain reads KAGVTQTPRYLIKTRGQQVTLSCSPISGHRSVSWYQQTPGQGLQFLFEYFSETQRNKGNFPGRFSGRQFSNSRSEMNVSTLELGDSALYLCASKNVAGELSYNEQFFGPGTRLTVL.